This T cell receptor (beta chain) was identified in a study of blood T cell repertoires in COVID-19. As for the study in general: Researchers got acute and convalescent COVID-19 samples from the United States, Italy and Spain.

As originally analysed: Reference gene primers were amplified, and this amplification served to estimate nucleated cell counts. Profiled with immunoSEQ multiplex PCR; TCRdb holds only in-frame clones, not every one. That table gives V, J and clone size, and the DNA gave D and trimming. This table has 200,000 to 300,000 clones, more than 75% appearing once. V gave up 5 bases and J gave up 2 bases; unmatched junction bases: 8. This CDR3 spans 17 amino acids. Per the germline V gene, CDR1 is MNHEY and CDR2 is SMNVEV (reference sequence). Sequencing was carried out using peripheral blood. The sequence came from a woman in her sixties with COVID-19, enrolled during active disease. The chain employs TRBV27 and TRBJ2-3, with 12 bases identical to TRBD2. The CDR3 DNA reads TGTGCCAGCAGTAAAACCGGGACTAGCGGGCTCACAGATACGCAGTATTTT. Translation: CASSKTGTSGLTDTQYF.